The 4 T cell receptor beta chains given below trace back to one sample, sequenced in a study of CD8+ T cells in alopecia areata. TCR sequencing used cDNA made by reverse transcription of extracted RNA. TCRdb keeps only in-frame clones here, not all; method: immunoSEQ multiplex PCR. The repertoire has approximately 150,000 clones, about 87% of them found once; the top ten carry about 14%. Source: CD8+ T cells sorted from blood, taken at week 0. These receptors all come from a human donor with alopecia areata.

This chain connects TRBV7-9 to TRBJ1-2; tentative D call: TRBD1 (6 bases). CDR3 length: 15 residues. CDR1 is SEHNR and CDR2 is FQNEAQ in the germline V gene (reference sequence). V shed 2 bases and J shed 7 bases, with 17 bases lying between them. The CDR3 sequence: CASSLSAGVGGGYTF. The CDR3 DNA reads TGTGCCAGCAGCTTATCCGCAGGGGTGGGTGGTGGCTACACCTTC.

The chain joins TRBV5-1 to TRBJ2-1; D is perhaps TRBD1 (6 bases). V shed 4 bases and J shed 1 base, with 15 bases lying between them. Germline CDR1 reads SGHRS; CDR2 reads YFSETQ. The length of the CDR3 is 16 residues. The CDR3 loop reads CASSPDSFPSYNEQFF. CDR3 nucleotide sequence: TGCGCCAGCAGCCCGGACAGTTTTCCATCCTACAATGAGCAGTTCTTC.

A remark on this clone: Other DNA sequences in this specimen translate into the identical CDR3. The J gene is TRBJ1-1, the V gene TRBV7-9; D unresolved. Germline V lookup: CDR1 SEHNR, CDR2 FQNEAQ (reference sequence). This CDR3 has 15 amino acids. Trimming took off 2 bases at V and 0 bases at J, with 10 bases between the two ends. CDR3 nucleotides: TGTGCCAGCAGCTTATCGGAACGGATGAACACTGAAGCTTTCTTT. Residues: CASSLSERMNTEAFF.

The chain couples TRBV7-2 to TRBJ2-5, with 7 bases lining up with TRBD1. Germline trimming cut 5 bases from V and 5 bases from J; bases unmatched to any gene: 14. Germline V gene lookup returns CDR1 SGHTA and CDR2 FQGNSA. This CDR3 has 16 residues. The CDR3 protein is CASSPGRKIRGETQYF. The CDR3 DNA follows: TGTGCCAGCAGCCCTGGACGGAAGATCAGGGGGGAGACCCAGTACTTC. Variable domain in full (rest from reference TRBV7-2 and TRBJ2-5): GAGVSQSPSNKVTEKGKDVELRCDPISGHTALYWYRQSLGQGLEFLIYFQGNSAPDKSGLPSDRFSAERTGGSVSTLTIQRTQQEDSAVYLCASSPGRKIRGETQYFGPGTRLLVL.